This entry is about one TCR beta chain. These data come from a study of beta chain features in type 1 diabetes. Sequencing targeted expressed TCRB transcripts, as all isolated RNA had been reverse transcribed. Generated by immunoSEQ multiplex PCR, the TCRdb table keeps only in-frame clones and is missing some. The data contain about 240,000 clones, 25% to 35% of them singletons. The V gene's germline CDR1 is SNHLY and CDR2 FYNNEI. There are 12 residues in the CDR3. V lost 6 bases and J lost 6; bases outside the gene matches: 3. The sample consisted of central memory CD4+ T cells from blood. V is TRBV2 and J is TRBJ1-2; 8 bases align to TRBD1. The receptor was isolated from a man younger than 45 in good health. CDR3 sequence (DNA): TGTGCCAGCAGCCTGACAGGGGATGGCTACACCTTC. This codes for CASSLTGDGYTF.